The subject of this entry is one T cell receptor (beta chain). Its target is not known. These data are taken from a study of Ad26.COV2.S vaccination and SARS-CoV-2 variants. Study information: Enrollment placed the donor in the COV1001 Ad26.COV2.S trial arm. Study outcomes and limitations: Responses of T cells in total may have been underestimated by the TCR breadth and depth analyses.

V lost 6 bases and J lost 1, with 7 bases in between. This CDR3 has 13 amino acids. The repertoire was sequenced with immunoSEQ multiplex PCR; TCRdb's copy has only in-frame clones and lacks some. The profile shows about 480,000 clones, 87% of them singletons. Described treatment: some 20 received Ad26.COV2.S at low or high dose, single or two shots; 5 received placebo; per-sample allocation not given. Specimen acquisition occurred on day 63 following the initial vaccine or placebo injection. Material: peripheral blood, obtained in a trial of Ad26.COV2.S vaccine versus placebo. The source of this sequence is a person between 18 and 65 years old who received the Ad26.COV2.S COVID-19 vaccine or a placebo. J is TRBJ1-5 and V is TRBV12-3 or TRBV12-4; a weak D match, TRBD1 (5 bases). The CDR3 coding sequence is TGTGCCAGCAGCCGGGACAGCAATCAGCCCCAGCATTTT. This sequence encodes CASSRDSNQPQHF.